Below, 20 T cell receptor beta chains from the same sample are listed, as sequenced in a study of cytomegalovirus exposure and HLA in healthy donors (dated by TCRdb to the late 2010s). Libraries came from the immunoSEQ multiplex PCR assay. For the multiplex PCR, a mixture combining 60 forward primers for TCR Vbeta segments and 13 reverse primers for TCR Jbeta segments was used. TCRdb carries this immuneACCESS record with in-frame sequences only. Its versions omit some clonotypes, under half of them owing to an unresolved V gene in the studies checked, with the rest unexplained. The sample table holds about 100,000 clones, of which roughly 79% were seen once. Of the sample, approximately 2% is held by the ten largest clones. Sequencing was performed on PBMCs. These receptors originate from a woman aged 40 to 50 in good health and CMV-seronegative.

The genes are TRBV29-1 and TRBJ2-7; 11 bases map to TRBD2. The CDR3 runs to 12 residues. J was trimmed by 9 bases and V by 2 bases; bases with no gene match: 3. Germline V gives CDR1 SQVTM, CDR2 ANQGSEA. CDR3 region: CSVETSGGRQYF. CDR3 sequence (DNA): TGCAGCGTTGAAACTAGCGGGGGTCGGCAGTACTTC.

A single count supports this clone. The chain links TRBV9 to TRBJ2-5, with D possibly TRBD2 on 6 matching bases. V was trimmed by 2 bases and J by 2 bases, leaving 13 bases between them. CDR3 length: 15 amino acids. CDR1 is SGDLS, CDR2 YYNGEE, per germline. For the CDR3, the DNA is TGTGCCAGCAGCGTGGCGGGGTTCACTCAAGAGACCCAGTACTTC. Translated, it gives CASSVAGFTQETQYF.

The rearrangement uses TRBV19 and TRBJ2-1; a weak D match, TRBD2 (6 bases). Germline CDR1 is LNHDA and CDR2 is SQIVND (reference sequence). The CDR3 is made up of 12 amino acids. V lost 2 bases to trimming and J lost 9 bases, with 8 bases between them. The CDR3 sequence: CASSIYGGEQFF. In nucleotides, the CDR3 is TGTGCCAGTAGTATATACGGGGGTGAGCAGTTCTTC.

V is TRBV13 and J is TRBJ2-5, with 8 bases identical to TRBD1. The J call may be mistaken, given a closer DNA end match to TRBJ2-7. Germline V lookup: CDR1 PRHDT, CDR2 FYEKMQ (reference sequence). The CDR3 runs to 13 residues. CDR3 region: CASSGGQDYEQYF. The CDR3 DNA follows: TGTGCCAGCAGCGGGGGACAGGACTACGAGCAGTACTTC.

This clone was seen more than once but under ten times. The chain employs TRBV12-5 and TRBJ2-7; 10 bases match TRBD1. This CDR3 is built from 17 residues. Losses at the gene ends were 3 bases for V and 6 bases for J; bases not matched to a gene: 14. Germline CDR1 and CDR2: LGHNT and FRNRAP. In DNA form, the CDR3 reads TGTGCTAGTGGTTTCCCGTCGGGACAGGGGAATAAGAGCGAGCAGTACTTC. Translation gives CASGFPSGQGNKSEQYF.

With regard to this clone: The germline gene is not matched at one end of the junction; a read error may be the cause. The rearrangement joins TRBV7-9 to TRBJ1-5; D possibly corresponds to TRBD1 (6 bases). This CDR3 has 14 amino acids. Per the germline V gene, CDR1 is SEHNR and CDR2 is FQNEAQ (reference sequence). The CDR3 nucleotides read TGTTCCAGCAGCGCGACAGGACCTAATCAGCCCCAGCATTTT. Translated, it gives CSSSATGPNQPQHF.

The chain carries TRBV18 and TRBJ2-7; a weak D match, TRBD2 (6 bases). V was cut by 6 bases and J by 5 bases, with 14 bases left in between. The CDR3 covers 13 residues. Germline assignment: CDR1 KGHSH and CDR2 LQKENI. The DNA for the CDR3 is TGTGCCAGCTCGACAAGAGGAGGGGACGAGCAGTACTTC. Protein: CASSTRGGDEQYF.

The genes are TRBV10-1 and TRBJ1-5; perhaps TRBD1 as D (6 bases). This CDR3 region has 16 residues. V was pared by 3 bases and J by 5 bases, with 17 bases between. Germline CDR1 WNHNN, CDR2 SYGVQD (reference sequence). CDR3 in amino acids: CASSDVGQIGHQPQHF. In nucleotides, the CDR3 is TGCGCCAGCAGTGATGTTGGACAGATAGGCCATCAGCCCCAGCATTTT.

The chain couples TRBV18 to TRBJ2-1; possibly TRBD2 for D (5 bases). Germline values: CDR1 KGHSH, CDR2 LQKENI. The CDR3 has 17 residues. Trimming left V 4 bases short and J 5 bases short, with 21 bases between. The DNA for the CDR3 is TGTGCCAGCTCACGTAGGGAGAGGGCTAGCTTCGACAATGAGCAGTTCTTC. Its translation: CASSRRERASFDNEQFF.

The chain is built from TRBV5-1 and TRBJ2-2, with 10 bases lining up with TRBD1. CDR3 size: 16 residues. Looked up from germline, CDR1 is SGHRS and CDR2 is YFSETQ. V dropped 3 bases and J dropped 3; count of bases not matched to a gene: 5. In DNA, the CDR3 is TGCGCCAGCAGCTGGGCCGGGACAGGGGACACCGGGGAGCTGTTTTTT. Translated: CASSWAGTGDTGELFF.

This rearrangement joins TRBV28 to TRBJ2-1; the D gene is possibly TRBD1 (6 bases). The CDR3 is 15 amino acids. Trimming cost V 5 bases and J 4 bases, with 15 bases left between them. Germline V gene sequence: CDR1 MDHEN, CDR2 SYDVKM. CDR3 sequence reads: CASSGPGADYNEQFF. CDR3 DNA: TGTGCCAGCAGTGGGCCAGGGGCGGATTACAATGAGCAGTTCTTC.

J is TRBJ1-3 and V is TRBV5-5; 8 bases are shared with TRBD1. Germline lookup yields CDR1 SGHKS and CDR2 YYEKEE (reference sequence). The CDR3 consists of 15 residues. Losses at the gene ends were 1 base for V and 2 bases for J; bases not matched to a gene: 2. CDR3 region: CASSLTGGTGNTIYF. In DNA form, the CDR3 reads TGTGCCAGCAGCTTGACAGGGGGGACTGGAAACACCATATATTTT.

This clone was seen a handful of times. The CDR3 reads CASSLYPGQVPFDEQFF. The CDR3 bases are TGTGCCAGCAGTTTATATCCCGGACAGGTCCCTTTTGATGAGCAGTTCTTC. The V and J genes are TRBV27 and TRBJ2-1, with 7 bases matching TRBD1. The germline V gene encodes CDR1 MNHEY and CDR2 SMNVEV (reference sequence). With V trimmed by 1 base and J by 8 bases, 14 bases remained unmatched. CDR3 size: 17 residues.

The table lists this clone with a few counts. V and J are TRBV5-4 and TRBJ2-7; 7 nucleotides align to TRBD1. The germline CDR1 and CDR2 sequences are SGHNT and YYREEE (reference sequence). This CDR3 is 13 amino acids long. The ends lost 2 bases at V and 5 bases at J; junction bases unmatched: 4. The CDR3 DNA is TGTGCCAGCAGCTTTTCAGGGGGAGACGAGCAGTACTTC. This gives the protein CASSFSGGDEQYF.

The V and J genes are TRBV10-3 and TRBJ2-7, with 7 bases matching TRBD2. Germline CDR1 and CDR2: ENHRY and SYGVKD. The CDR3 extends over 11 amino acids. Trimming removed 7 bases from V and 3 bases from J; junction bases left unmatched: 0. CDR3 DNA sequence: TGTGCCATCAAGCGGGACTACGAGCAGTACTTC. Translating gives CAIKRDYEQYF.

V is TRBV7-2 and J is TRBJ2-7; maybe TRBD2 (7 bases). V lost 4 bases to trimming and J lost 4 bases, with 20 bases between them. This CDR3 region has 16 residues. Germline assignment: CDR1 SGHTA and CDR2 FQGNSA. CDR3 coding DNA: TGTGCCAGCAGCTGGACCTTGGGGGGGGCTGGATACGAGCAGTACTTC. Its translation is CASSWTLGGAGYEQYF.

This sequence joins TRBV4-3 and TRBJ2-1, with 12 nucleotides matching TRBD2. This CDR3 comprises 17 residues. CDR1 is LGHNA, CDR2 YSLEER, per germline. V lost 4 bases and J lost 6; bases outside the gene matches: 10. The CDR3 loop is CASSPARLTSGGNEQFF. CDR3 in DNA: TGCGCCAGCAGCCCAGCCCGTTTGACTAGCGGGGGCAATGAGCAGTTCTTC.

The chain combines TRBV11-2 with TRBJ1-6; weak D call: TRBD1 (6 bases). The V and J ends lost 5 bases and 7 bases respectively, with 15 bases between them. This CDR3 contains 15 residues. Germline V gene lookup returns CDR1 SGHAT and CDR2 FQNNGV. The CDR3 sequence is CASSQQGERNSPLHF. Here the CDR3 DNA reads TGTGCCAGCAGCCAACAGGGAGAGAGAAATTCACCCCTCCACTTT.

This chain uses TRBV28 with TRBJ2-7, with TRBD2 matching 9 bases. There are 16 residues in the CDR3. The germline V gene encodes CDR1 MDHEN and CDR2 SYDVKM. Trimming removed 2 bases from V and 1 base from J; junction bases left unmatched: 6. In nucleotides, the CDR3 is TGTGCCAGCAGTTTACCCGGACTAGCGCCGTCCTACGAGCAGTACTTC. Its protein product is CASSLPGLAPSYEQYF. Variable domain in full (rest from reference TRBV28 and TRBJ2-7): DVKVTQSSRYLVKRTGEKVFLECVQDMDHENMFWYRQDPGLGLRLIYFSYDVKMKEKGDIPEGYSVSREKKERFSLILESASTNQTSMYLCASSLPGLAPSYEQYFGPGTRLTVT.

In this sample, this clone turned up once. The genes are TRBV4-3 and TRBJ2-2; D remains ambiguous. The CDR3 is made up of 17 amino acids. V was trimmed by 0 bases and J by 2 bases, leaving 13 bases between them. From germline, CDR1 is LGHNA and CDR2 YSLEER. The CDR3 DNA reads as TGCGCCAGCAGCCAAGATCTAAGCGTCGCAAACACCGGGGAGCTGTTTTTT. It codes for CASSQDLSVANTGELFF.